This T cell receptor beta chain derives from a study of T cell responses to AZD1222 COVID-19 vaccine. At the level of the study: Investigators merged groups given second doses at roughly 4 or roughly 12 weeks.

This table comes from immunoSEQ multiplex PCR, and its TCRdb copy is limited to in-frame clones, with some not included. The sample carries approximately 100,000 clones, roughly nine tenths recorded once. In germline, CDR1 is SEHNR, CDR2 FQNEAQ (reference sequence). V lost 2 bases to trimming and J lost 1 base; unmatched junction nucleotides: 6. The CDR3 is made up of 16 amino acids. The sequence was collected from an adult in good health. V is TRBV7-9 and J is TRBJ2-5, with 8 bases that match TRBD1. Sample: peripheral blood, taken on day 0 of AZD1222 vaccination. The CDR3 here is CASSLTSGTGQETQYF. CDR3 DNA sequence: TGTGCCAGCAGCTTAACCTCGGGGACAGGCCAAGAGACCCAGTACTTC.